The 10 T cell receptor beta chains in this list originate from one sample, sequenced in a study of Ad26.COV2.S vaccination and SARS-CoV-2 variants (dated by TCRdb to 2020 to 2023). The intended sense of this specimen's treatment or condition label: over 15 received Ad26.COV2.S at low or high dose, single or two shots; roughly five received placebo; per-sample allocation not given. Repertoires of vaccine and placebo recipients were sequenced from samples collected on day 63 after the first injection. The library was prepared using the immunoSEQ multiplex PCR assay. TCRdb provides this immuneACCESS table in a form limited to in-frame rearrangements. Some clones are lacking; in checked studies, under half of them reflect an unresolved V gene, and why the rest are absent is not known. Counted in this sample were 450,000 to 550,000 clones; approximately 90% of them appeared once. 1.7% of the sample is taken by the ten largest.

The sequencing used peripheral blood, collected in a trial of Ad26.COV2.S vaccine versus placebo. The receptor source for this set is a person between 18 and 65 years old who received the Ad26.COV2.S COVID-19 vaccine or a placebo.

The rearrangement uses TRBV13 and TRBJ2-3, with 10 positions matching TRBD2. The CDR3 is made up of 16 amino acids. The germline V gene encodes CDR1 PRHDT and CDR2 FYEKMQ (reference sequence). Unmatched junction bases numbered 7, after V lost 5 bases and J lost 2 bases. CDR3 in amino acids: CASSLRLAGPTDTQYF. In nucleotides, the CDR3 is TGTGCCAGCAGCCTAAGACTAGCGGGCCCCACAGATACGCAGTATTTT.

This rearrangement joins TRBV25-1 to TRBJ2-7; possible D gene TRBD2, 5 bases. CDR3 size: 15 residues. Germline loops: CDR1 MGHDK, CDR2 SYGVNS. V was cut by 4 bases and J by 0 bases, with 13 bases left in between. The DNA for the CDR3 is TGTGCCAGCAGTGGAGTTAGCGCGGTCTCCTACGAGCAGTACTTC. Translating gives CASSGVSAVSYEQYF.

The rearrangement joins TRBV7-2 to TRBJ2-5, with D unclear. The CDR3 length is 13 residues. Germline V gene data show CDR1 as SGHTA and CDR2 as FQGNSA. V was trimmed by 5 bases and J by 2 bases, leaving 9 bases between them. DNA of the CDR3: TGTGCCAGCAGCCCATCGCTGCAAGAGACCCAGTACTTC. Translating it yields CASSPSLQETQYF.

The chain employs TRBV14 and TRBJ2-1; 10 positions agree with TRBD2. V dropped 1 base and J dropped 4; count of bases not matched to a gene: 13. CDR1 is SGHDN, CDR2 FVKESK, per germline. CDR3 length: 19 amino acids. CDR3 coding DNA: TGTGCCAGCAGCCAAGTCCGAGGGTACCAAGCGGGGGGGTACAATGAGCAGTTCTTC. As protein: CASSQVRGYQAGGYNEQFF.

The chain links TRBV7-8 to TRBJ1-1, with no clear D. V was pared by 1 base and J by 1 base, with 7 bases between. CDR1 and CDR2 from the germline V gene are SGHVS and FQNEAQ. The CDR3 length is 14 residues. The CDR3 DNA follows: TGTGCCAGCAGCTTAGGTGCGGAGAACACTGAAGCTTTCTTT. This encodes CASSLGAENTEAFF. The full variable domain, completed using reference TRBV7-8 and TRBJ1-1, is GAGVSQSPRYKVAKRGQDVALRCDPISGHVSLFWYQQALGQGPEFLTYFQNEAQLDKSGLPSDRFFAERPEGSVSTLKIQRTQQEDSAVYLCASSLGAENTEAFFGQGTRLTVV.

The chain couples TRBV6-2 or TRBV6-3 to TRBJ1-2; D ambiguous. The germline CDR1 and CDR2 sequences are MNHEY and SVGEGT. The CDR3 has 13 residues. The V end lost 6 bases, the J end lost 4 bases, and 12 bases lay between the germline ends. The DNA of the CDR3 is TGTGCCAGCAGCGTCGTTTCCAGCTATGGCTACACCTTC. It specifies CASSVVSSYGYTF.

This chain links TRBV6-5 with TRBJ2-7, with 10 nucleotides matching TRBD2. V was clipped by 0 bases and J by 3 bases; unmatched bases: 2. Germline lookup yields CDR1 MNHEY and CDR2 SVGAGI. This CDR3 region has 15 residues. CDR3 nucleotides: TGTGCCAGCAGTTACTCCCTAGCGGGAGACTACGAGCAGTACTTC. Its translation: CASSYSLAGDYEQYF.

The gene calls are TRBV6-1 and TRBJ1-2, with D perhaps TRBD1 (5 bases). V lost 2 bases and J lost 8, with 12 bases in between. Germline V gene sequence: CDR1 MNHNS, CDR2 SASEGT. This CDR3 contains 13 residues. The CDR3 bases are TGTGCCAGCAGTGAAAGGTACGGGGGAGGCTACACCTTC. Protein sequence: CASSERYGGGYTF.

This chain uses TRBV20-1 with TRBJ2-1, with D unresolved. Germline CDR1 reads DFQATT; CDR2 reads SNEGSKA (reference sequence). V shed 3 bases and J shed 9 bases, with 12 bases lying between them. CDR3 length: 12 residues. DNA of the CDR3: TGCAGTGCTAGTCTCTTCCTCGGTGAGCAGTTCTTC. Its translation: CSASLFLGEQFF.

In regard to this clone: One junction end does not reproduce the germline sequence, and a read error may be involved. The chain joins TRBV25-1 to TRBJ2-7; D remains ambiguous. Per the germline V gene, CDR1 is MGHDK and CDR2 is SYGVNS. This CDR3 is 14 amino acids long. CDR3 nucleotides: TGTGCCAGCAGTGACACACCGGGCTCCAACGAGCAGTACTTC. Residues: CASSDTPGSNEQYF.